The clone carrying this TCR beta chain was seen ten or more times. As yet, its antigen is unknown. This entry belongs to a study of blood T cells in healthy people across ages. V gave up 0 bases and J gave up 14 bases; unmatched junction bases: 13. The CDR3 runs to 14 residues. Germline assignment: CDR1 DFQATT and CDR2 SNEGSKA (reference sequence). Every donor provided roughly 10 milliliters of peripheral blood. Study-level points and caveats: Nothing was known about donor CMV status, and this possibly confounded expanded clonotype changes.

A second PCR, run for roughly 7 to 11 cycles, used a sample-barcoded 5' primer plus a J-beta primer mix. Sequencing of every sample gave 3 million or more CDR3-containing paired-end reads. Each CDR3 protein is one row after TCRdb ran MiXCR on the 5' RACE reads. The sample has around 800,000 distinct CDR3 sequences, about 48% seen once. Sequencing was done on a sample of blood. The chain recombines TRBV20-1 with TRBJ2-3; 8 nucleotides line up with TRBD2. This TCR was recovered from an elderly man in good health. The CDR3: CSARDPRAGGYAYF. CDR3 in DNA: TGCAGTGCTAGAGATCCCCGGGCGGGGGGATACGCGTATTTT.